This paragraph covers one T cell receptor (beta chain) sequence. This CDR3 is built from 12 residues. V gave up 9 bases and J gave up 0 bases, with 9 bases separating them. From germline, CDR1 is MDHEN and CDR2 SYDVKM. The record originates from a study of OX40 agonist ivuxolimab in advanced cancers. Study as a whole: Dose-escalation patients were diagnosed with hepatocellular carcinoma, melanoma, renal cell cancer or head and neck cancer.

Clones were read by immunoSEQ multiplex PCR, and TCRdb kept only the in-frame ones, dropping some. The table lists approximately 110,000 clones, less than 95% of them singletons. The V and J genes are TRBV28 and TRBJ2-7; D unresolved. The receptor was isolated from an adult with an advanced solid tumor such as melanoma, head and neck, liver or kidney cancer. The specimen was CD4+ or CD8+ T cells sorted from blood, collected in a trial of the OX40 agonist ivuxolimab. The CDR3 region is CASTDRSYEQYF. The CDR3 DNA reads TGTGCCAGTACTGACCGCTCCTACGAGCAGTACTTC.